This T cell receptor (beta chain) was found in a study of T cell changes during pregnancy in multiple sclerosis. Produced via immunoSEQ multiplex PCR; TCRdb's table is partial and in-frame only. Here the sample spans about 100,000 clones, more than 80% being singletons. The CDR3 spans 18 residues. The V end lost 0 bases, the J end lost 2 bases, and 14 bases lay between the germline ends. CDR1 and CDR2 from the germline V gene are MGHRA and YSYEKL. The sequencing here drew on peripheral blood, taken in the second trimester of pregnancy. The origin of this receptor is a female donor with multiple sclerosis, enrolled in a pregnancy study. The chain has TRBV4-1 and TRBJ2-6; maybe TRBD2 (6 bases). The CDR3 DNA follows: TGCGCCAGCAGCCAAGATGGAAGGGGAGGAACTGGGGCCAACGTCCTGACTTTC. The encoded protein is CASSQDGRGGTGANVLTF.